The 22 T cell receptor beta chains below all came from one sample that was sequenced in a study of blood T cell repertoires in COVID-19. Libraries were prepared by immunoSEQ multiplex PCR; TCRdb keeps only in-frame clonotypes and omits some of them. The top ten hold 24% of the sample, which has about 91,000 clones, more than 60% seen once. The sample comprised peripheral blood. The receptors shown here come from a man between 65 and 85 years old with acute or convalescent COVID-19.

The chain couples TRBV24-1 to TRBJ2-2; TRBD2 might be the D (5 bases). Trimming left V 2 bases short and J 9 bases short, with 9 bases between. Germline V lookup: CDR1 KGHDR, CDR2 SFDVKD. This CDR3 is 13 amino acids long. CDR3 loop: CATSDSGIRELFF. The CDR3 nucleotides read TGTGCCACCAGTGATTCGGGAATCAGGGAGCTGTTTTTT.

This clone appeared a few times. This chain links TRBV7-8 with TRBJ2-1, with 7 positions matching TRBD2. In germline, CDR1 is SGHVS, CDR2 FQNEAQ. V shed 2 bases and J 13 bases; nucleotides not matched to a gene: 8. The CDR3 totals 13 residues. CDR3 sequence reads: CASSLSRGSYQFF. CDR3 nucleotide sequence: TGTGCCAGCAGCTTATCCCGCGGGAGTTATCAGTTCTTC. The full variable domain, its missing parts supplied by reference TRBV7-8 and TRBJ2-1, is GAGVSQSPRYKVAKRGQDVALRCDPISGHVSLFWYQQALGQGPEFLTYFQNEAQLDKSGLPSDRFFAERPEGSVSTLKIQRTQQEDSAVYLCASSLSRGSYQFFGPGTRLTVL.

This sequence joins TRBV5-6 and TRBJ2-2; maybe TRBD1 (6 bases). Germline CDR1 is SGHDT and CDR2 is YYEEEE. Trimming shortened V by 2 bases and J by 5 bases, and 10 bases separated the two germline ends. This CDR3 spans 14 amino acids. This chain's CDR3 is CASSFMTGTGELFF. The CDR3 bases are TGTGCCAGCAGCTTTATGACAGGAACCGGGGAGCTGTTTTTT.

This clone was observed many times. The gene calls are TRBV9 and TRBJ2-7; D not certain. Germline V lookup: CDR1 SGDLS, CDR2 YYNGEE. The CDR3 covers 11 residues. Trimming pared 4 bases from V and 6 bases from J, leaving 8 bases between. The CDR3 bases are TGTGCCAGCAGCCCCCGGTCCGAGCAGTACTTC. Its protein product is CASSPRSEQYF.

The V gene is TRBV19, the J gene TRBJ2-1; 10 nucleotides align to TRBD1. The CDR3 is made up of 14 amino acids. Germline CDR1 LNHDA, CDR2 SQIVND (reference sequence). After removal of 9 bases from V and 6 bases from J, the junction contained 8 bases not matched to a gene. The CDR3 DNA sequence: TGTGCCAGCGAACCGGGACAGGGGCTCAATGAGCAGTTCTTC. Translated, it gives CASEPGQGLNEQFF.

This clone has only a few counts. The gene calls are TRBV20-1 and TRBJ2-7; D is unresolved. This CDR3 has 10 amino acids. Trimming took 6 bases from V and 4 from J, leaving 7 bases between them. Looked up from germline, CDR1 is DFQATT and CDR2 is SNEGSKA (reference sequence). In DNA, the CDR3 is TGCAGTGCGTTCGAGTACGAGCAGTACTTC. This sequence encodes CSAFEYEQYF.

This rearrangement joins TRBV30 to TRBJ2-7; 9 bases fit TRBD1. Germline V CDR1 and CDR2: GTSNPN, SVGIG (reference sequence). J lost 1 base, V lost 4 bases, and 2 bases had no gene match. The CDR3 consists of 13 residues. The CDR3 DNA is TGTGCCTGGACCGACAGGGGGTCCTACGAGCAGTACTTC. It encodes CAWTDRGSYEQYF.

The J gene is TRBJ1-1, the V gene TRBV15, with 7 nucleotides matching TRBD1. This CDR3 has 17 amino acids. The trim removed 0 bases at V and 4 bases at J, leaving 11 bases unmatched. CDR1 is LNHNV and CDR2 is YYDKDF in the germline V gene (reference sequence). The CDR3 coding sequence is TGTGCCACCAGCAGAGATCCAGCAGGGGGAACCCGCACTGAAGCTTTCTTT. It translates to CATSRDPAGGTRTEAFF.

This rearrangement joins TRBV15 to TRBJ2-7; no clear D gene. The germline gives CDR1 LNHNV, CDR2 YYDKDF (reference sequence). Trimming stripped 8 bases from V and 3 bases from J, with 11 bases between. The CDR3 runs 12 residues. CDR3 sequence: CATRDVGYEQYF. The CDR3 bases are TGTGCCACCCGAGATGTCGGCTACGAGCAGTACTTC.

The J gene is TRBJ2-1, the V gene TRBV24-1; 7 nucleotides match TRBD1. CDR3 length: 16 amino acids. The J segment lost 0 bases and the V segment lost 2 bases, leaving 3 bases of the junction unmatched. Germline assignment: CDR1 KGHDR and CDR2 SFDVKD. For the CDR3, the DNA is TGTGCCACCAGTGATTCCGCAGGGGGCTCCTACAATGAGCAGTTCTTC. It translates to CATSDSAGGSYNEQFF.

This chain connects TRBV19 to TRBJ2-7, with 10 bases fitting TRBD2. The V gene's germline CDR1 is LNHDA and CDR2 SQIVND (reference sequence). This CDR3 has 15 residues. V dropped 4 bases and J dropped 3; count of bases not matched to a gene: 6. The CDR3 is CASSRGLAASYEQYF. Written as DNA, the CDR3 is TGTGCCAGTAGTAGAGGACTAGCGGCAAGCTACGAGCAGTACTTC.

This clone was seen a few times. CDR3 coding DNA: TGTGCCAGCAGCTTCTTCGGACTAGCGGGAGCGGCAGATACGCAGTATTTT. As protein: CASSFFGLAGAADTQYF. V usage is TRBV7-2 and J usage is TRBJ2-3; 13 bases are shared with TRBD2. CDR3 size: 17 residues. The V gene's germline CDR1 is SGHTA and CDR2 FQGNSA. V was clipped by 3 bases and J by 4 bases; unmatched bases: 7.

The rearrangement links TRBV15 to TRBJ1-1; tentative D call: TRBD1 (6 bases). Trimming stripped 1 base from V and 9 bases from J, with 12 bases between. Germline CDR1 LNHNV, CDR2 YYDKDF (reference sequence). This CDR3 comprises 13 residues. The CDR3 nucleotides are TGTGCCACCAGCAGAGCCCTGGACAGACAAGCTTTCTTT. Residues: CATSRALDRQAFF.

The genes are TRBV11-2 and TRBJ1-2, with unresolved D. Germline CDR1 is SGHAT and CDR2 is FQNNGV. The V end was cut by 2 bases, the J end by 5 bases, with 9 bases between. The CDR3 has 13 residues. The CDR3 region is CASSLTASYGYTF. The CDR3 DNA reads TGTGCCAGCAGCTTAACTGCCTCTTATGGCTACACCTTC.

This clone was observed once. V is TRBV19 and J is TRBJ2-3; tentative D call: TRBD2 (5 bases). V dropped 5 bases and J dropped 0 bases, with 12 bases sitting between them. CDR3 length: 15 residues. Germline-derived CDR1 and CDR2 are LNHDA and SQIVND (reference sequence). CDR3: CASSLSPGSTDTQYF. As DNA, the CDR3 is TGTGCCAGTAGTCTCTCCCCGGGGAGCACAGATACGCAGTATTTT.

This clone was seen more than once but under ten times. The CDR3 DNA reads as TGTGCCAGCAGCTCCCCAGGTCTCCAAGAGACCCAGTACTTC. It encodes CASSSPGLQETQYF. The chain is built from TRBV5-4 and TRBJ2-5; D unclear. The CDR3 has 14 residues. V lost 3 bases and J lost 1, with 10 bases in between. Germline assignment: CDR1 SGHNT and CDR2 YYREEE (reference sequence).

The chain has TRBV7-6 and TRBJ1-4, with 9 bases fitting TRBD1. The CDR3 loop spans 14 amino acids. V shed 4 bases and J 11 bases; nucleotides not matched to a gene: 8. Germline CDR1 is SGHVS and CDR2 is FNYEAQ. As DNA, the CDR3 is TGTGCCAGCAGCTCAGGGACAGGGTCGGACAAACTGTTTTTT. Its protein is CASSSGTGSDKLFF.

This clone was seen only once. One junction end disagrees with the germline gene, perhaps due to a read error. The CDR3 DNA reads TGTGCCGGCAGGGGAGGCAATCAGCCCCAGCATTTT. Translation: CAGRGGNQPQHF. V and J are TRBV28 and TRBJ1-5; D may be TRBD1 (6 bases). Looked up from germline, CDR1 is MDHEN and CDR2 is SYDVKM. The CDR3 spans 12 residues.

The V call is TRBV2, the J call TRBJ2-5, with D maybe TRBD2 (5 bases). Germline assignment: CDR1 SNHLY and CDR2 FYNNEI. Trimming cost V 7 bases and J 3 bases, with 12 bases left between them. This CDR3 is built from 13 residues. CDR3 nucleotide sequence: TGTGCCAGCACAGGAAGCGGAAAAGAGACCCAGTACTTC. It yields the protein CASTGSGKETQYF. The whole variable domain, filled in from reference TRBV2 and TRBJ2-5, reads EPEVTQTPSHQVTQMGQEVILRCVPISNHLYFYWYRQILGQKVEFLVSFYNNEISEKSEIFDDQFSVERPDGSNFTLKIRSTKLEDSAMYFCASTGSGKETQYFGPGTRLLVL.

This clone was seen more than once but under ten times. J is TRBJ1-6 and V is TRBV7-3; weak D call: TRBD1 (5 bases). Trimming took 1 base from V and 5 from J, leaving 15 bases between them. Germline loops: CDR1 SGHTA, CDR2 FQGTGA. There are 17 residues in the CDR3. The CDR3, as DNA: TGTGCCAGCAGCTTAAGTTCAGGGTTGGGGAATAATTCACCCCTCCACTTT. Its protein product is CASSLSSGLGNNSPLHF.

The DNA of the CDR3 is TGTGCCAGCAGCCCCCTGACAGGGAATGAGCAGTTCTTC. Its translation: CASSPLTGNEQFF. This chain uses TRBV3-1 (or the pseudogene TRBV3-2) with TRBJ2-1, with TRBD1 identical over 7 bases. Per the germline V gene, CDR1 is LGHDT and CDR2 is YNNKEL (reference sequence). The V gene end was trimmed by 4 bases and the J gene end by 7 bases; junction bases not matched to a gene: 4. The CDR3 is 13 amino acids.

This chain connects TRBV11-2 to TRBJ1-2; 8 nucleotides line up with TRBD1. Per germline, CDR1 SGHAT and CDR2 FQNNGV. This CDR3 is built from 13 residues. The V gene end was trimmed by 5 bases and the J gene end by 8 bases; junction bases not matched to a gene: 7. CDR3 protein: CASSPTGALGYTF. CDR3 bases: TGTGCCAGCAGCCCGACAGGGGCCCTGGGCTACACCTTC.